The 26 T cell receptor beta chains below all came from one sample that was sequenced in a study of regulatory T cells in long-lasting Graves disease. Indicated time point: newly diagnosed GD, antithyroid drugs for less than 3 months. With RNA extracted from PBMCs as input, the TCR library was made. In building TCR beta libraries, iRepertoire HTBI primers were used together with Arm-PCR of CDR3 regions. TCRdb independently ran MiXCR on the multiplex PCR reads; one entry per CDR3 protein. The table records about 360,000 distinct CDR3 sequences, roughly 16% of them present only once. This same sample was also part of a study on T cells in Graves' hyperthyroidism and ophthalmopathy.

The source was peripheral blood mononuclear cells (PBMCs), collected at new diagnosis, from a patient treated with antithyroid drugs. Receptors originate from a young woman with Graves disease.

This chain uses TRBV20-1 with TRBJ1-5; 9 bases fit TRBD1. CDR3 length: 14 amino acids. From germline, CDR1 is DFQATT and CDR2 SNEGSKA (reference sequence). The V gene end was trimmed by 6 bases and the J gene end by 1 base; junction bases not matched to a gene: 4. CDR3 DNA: TGCAGTGCAAAACAGGGGGCGAGCAATCAGCCCCAGCATTTT. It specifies CSAKQGASNQPQHF.

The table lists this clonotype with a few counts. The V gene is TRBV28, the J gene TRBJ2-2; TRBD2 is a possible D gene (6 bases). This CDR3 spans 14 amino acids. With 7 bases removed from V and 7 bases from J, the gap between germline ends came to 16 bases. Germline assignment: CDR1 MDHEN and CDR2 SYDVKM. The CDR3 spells CASNTREEGGELFF. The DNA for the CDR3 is TGTGCCAGCAATACTAGGGAGGAAGGCGGGGAGCTGTTTTTT.

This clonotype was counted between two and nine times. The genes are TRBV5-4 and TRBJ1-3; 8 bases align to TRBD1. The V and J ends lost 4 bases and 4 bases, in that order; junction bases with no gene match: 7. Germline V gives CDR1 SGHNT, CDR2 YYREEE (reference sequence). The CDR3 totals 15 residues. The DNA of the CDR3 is TGTGCCAGCAGCCCTGGCAGGGGGCACGGAAACACCATATATTTT. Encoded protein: CASSPGRGHGNTIYF. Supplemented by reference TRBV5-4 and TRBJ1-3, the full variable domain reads ETGVTQSPTHLIKTRGQQVTLRCSSQSGHNTVSWYQQALGQGPQFIFQYYREEENGRGNFPPRFSGLQFPNYSSELNVNALELDDSALYLCASSPGRGHGNTIYFGEGSWLTVV.

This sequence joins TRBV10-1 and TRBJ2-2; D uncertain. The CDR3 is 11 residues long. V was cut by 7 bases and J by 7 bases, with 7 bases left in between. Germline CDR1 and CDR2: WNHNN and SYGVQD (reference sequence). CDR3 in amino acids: CASTQDGELFF. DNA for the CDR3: TGCGCCAGCACTCAAGACGGGGAGCTGTTTTTT.

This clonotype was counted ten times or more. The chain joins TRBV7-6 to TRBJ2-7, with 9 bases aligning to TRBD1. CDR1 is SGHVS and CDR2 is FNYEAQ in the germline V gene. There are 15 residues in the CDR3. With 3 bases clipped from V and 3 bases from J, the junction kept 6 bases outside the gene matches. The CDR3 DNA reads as TGTGCCAGCAGCTTGGGGACAGGGTGGGACTACGAGCAGTACTTC. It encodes CASSLGTGWDYEQYF.

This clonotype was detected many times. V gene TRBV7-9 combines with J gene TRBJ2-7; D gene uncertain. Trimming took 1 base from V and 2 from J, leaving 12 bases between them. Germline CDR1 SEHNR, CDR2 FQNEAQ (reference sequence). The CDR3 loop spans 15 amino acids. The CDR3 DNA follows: TGTGCCAGCAGCTTAGAAGGGTCTCCCACCTACGAGCAGTACTTC. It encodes CASSLEGSPTYEQYF.

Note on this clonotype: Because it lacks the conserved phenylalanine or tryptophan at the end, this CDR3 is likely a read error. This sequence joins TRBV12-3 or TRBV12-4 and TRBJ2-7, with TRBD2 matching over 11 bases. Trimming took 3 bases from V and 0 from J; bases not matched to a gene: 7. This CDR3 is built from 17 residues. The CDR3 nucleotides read TGTGCCAGCAGTTTTACTAGCGGGGGACCGAGCTCCTACGAGCAGTACCTC. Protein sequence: CASSFTSGGPSSYEQYL.

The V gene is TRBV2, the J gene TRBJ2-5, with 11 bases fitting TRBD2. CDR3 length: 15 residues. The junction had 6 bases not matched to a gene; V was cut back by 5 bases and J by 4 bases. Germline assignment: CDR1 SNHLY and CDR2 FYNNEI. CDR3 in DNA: TGTGCCAGCAGTTTACTAGCGGGGGTGGGAGAGACCCAGTACTTC. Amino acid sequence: CASSLLAGVGETQYF. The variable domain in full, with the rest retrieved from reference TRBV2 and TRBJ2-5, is EPEVTQTPSHQVTQMGQEVILRCVPISNHLYFYWYRQILGQKVEFLVSFYNNEISEKSEIFDDQFSVERPDGSNFTLKIRSTKLEDSAMYFCASSLLAGVGETQYFGPGTRLLVL.

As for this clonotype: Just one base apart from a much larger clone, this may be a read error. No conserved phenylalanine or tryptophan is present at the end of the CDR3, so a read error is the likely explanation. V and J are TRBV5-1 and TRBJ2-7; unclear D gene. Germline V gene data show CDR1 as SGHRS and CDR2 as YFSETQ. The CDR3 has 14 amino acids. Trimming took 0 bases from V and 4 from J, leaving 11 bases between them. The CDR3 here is CASSLVGYPYEQYL. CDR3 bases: TGCGCCAGCAGCTTGGTAGGATACCCTTACGAGCAGTACCTC.

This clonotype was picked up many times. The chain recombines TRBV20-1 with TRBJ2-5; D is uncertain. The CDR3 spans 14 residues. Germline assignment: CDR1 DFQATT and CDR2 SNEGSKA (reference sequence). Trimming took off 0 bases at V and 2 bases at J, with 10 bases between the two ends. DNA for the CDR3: TGCAGTGCTAGAGATGGTTCAGTACAAGAGACCCAGTACTTC. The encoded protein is CSARDGSVQETQYF.

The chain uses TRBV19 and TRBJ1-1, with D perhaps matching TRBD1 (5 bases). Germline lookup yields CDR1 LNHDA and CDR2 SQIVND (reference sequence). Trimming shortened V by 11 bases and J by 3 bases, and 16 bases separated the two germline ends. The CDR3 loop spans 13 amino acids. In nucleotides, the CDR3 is TGTGCCTCGGGGGGTAACACTCACACTGAAGCTTTCTTT. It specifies CASGGNTHTEAFF.

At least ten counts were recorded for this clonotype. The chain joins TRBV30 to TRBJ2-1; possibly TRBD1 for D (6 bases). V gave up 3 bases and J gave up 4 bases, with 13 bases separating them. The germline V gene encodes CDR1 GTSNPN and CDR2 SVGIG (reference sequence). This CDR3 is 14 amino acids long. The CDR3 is CAWSSGDIYNEQFF. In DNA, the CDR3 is TGTGCCTGGAGCTCTGGGGACATTTACAATGAGCAGTTCTTC.

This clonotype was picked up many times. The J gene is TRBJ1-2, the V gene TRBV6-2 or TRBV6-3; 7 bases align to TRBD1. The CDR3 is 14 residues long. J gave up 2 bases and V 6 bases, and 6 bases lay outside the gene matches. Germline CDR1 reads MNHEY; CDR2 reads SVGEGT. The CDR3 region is CASRQTGSNYGYTF. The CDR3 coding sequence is TGTGCCAGCAGACAGACAGGGTCCAACTATGGCTACACCTTC.

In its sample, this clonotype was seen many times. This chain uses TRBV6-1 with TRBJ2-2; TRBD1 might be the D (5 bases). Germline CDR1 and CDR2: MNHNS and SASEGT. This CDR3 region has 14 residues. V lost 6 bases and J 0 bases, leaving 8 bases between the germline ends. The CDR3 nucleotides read TGTGCCAGCAGGGGGCCAGCGAACACCGGGGAGCTGTTTTTT. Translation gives CASRGPANTGELFF.

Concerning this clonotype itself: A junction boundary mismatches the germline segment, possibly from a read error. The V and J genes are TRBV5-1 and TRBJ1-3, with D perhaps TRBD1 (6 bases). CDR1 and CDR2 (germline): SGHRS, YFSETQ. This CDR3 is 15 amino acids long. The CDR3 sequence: CASSVKTGAGNTIYF. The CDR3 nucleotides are TGTGCCAGCAGCGTGAAGACAGGAGCGGGAAACACCATATATTTT.

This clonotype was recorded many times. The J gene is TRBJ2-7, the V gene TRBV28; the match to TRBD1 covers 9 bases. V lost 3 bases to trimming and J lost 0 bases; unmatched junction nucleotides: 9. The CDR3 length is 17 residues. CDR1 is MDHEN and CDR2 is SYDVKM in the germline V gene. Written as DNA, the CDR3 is TGTGCCAGCAGTTTTTGGGGACAGGGAACATACTCCTACGAGCAGTACTTC. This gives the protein CASSFWGQGTYSYEQYF.

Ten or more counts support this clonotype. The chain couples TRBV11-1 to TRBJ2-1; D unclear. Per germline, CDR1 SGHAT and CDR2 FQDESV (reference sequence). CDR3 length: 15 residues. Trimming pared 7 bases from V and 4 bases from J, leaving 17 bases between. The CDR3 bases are TGTGCCAGCACCTCGCAGACGGCTTTTTACAATGAGCAGTTCTTC. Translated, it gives CASTSQTAFYNEQFF. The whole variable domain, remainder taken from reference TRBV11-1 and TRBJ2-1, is EAEVAQSPRYKITEKSQAVAFWCDPISGHATLYWYRQILGQGPELLVQFQDESVVDDSQLPKDRFSAERLKGVDSTLKIQPAELGDSAMYLCASTSQTAFYNEQFFGPGTRLTVL.

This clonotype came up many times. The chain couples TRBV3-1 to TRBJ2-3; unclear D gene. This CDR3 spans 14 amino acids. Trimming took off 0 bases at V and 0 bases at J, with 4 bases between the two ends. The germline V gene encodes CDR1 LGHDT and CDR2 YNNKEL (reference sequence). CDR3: CASSQEASTDTQYF. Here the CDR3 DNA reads TGTGCCAGCAGCCAAGAAGCGAGCACAGATACGCAGTATTTT.

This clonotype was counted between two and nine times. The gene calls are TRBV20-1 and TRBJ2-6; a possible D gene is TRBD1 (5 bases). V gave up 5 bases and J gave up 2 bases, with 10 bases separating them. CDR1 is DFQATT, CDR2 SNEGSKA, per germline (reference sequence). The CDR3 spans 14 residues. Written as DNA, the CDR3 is TGCAGTGCTCCCAGGGTCCCTGGGGCCAACGTCCTGACTTTC. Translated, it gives CSAPRVPGANVLTF.

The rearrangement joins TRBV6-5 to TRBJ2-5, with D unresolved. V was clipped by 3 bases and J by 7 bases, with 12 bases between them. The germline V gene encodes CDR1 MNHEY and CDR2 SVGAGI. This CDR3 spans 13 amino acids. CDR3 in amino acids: CASSYAPLRTQYF. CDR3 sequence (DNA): TGTGCCAGCAGTTATGCCCCCCTGCGGACCCAGTACTTC.

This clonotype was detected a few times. The CDR3 spells CSPPQGANTEAFF. CDR3 coding DNA: TGCTCACCACCACAGGGGGCGAATACTGAAGCTTTCTTT. The V gene is TRBV20-1, the J gene TRBJ1-1, with TRBD1 matching over 9 bases. The CDR3 runs to 13 residues. Germline V gene data show CDR1 as DFQATT and CDR2 as SNEGSKA (reference sequence).

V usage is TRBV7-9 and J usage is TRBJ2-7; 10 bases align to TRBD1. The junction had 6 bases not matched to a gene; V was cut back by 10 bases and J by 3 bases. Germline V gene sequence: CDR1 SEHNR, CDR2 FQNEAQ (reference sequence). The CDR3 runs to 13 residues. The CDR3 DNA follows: TGTGCCATCTTAGGGGACAGGGGCTACGAGCAGTACTTC. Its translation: CAILGDRGYEQYF.

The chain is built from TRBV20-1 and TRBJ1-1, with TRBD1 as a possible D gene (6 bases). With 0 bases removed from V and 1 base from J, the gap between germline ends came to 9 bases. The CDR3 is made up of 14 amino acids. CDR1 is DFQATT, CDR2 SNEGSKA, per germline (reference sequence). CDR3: CSARDGGRNTEAFF. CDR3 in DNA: TGCAGTGCTAGAGATGGGGGCCGGAACACTGAAGCTTTCTTT.

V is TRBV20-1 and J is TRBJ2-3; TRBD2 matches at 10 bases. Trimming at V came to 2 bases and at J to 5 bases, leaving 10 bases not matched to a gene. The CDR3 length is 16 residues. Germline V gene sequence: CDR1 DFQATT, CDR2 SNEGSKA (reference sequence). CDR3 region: CSARLPSGSLLDTQYF. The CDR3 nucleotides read TGCAGTGCTAGACTCCCTAGCGGGAGTTTGTTAGATACGCAGTATTTT.

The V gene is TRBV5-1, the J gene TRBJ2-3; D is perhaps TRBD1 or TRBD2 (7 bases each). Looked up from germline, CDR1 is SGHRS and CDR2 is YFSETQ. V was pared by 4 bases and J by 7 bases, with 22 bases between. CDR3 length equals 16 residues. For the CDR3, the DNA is TGCGCCAGCAGCCCGGCGGGGAGGGGGCAGACAAATACGCAGTATTTT. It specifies CASSPAGRGQTNTQYF.

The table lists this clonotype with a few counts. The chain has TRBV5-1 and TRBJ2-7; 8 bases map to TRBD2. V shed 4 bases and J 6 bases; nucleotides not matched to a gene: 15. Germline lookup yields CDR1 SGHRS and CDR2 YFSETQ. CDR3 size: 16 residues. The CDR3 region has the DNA TGCGCCAGCAGCCAGGAGAGCGGGAGAGGGTGGAGCGAGCAGTACTTC. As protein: CASSQESGRGWSEQYF.